The clone carrying this TCR beta chain has a handful of counts. Its antigen is not known. Unique-molecular-identifier-tagged TCR beta cDNA libraries were used. Some 500,000 cDNA molecules were recovered from an input of 1 to 10 million T cells. Using its own MiXCR run on the PCR reads, TCRdb lists one record per CDR3 protein. The table lists 380,000 or so distinct CDR3 sequences, around 33% of them singletons. The source of the sample is a study of post-analysis software for immune sequencing data. As for the study in general: Relapsing-remitting, secondary progressive and progressive-relapsing multiple sclerosis courses were included.

Broader study findings: Co-batched samples clustered tightly together by F measure. Diversity measured as normalized Chao1 was significantly lower in multiple sclerosis patients than in controls. A few TRBV segments were significantly more frequent in patients than in controls. TRBV5-6, TRBV5-1 and TRBV20-1 were among these segments.

The CDR3 is 11 residues long. In germline, CDR1 is MGHDK, CDR2 SYGVNS. V shed 7 bases and J shed 9 bases, with 10 bases lying between them. This receptor was obtained from a girl between 5 and 17 years old with multiple sclerosis. This chain joins TRBV25-1 and TRBJ2-1, with unresolved D. Material: blood. The CDR3 reads CASKWGSEQFF. CDR3 nucleotides: TGTGCCAGCAAGTGGGGAAGTGAGCAGTTCTTC.